Detailed here is one T cell receptor (beta chain). Its specific antigen is unknown. Per-nucleotide qualities are absent, and no much larger clonotype sits a single base away. TCR beta CDR3 regions were amplified from RNA transcripts. A first-round RT-PCR of the TCR CDR3 used the HTBI primer set with the Qiagen OneStep RT-PCR kit. The libraries were constructed in a second round of multiplex PCR and then size-selected and purified. The libraries were sequenced on an Illumina HiSeq2000 using paired-end 100 bp reads. As for how the authors treated the data: SOAPnuke was used to process the raw data, throwing out any read that contained adapters or uncalled bases, had a mean Phred below 15, or lacked an exact constant-primer or identifier match. High-quality paired reads were merged using COPE v1.2.5, and each unique nucleotide sequence was defined as a clonotype. MiTCR v1.1 was used to align clonotypes to the IMGT TRBV, TRBD and TRBJ reference segments. The analysis was restricted to V-J combinations with a frequency above 0.0001, which together covered about 99% of the repertoires. A TCS score was defined as the ratio of F50 (clonal expansion) to E x V (chaos), with BLOSUM62-based TCRdist applied between CDR3 peptides within each V-J. Welch's t-statistics and random forest reduced roughly 530 V-J features to 10 to 15, which were used in a naive Bayes classifier (R e1071). TCRdb reprocessing: public reads trimmed at Q25 with fastp, clones called with MiXCR, in-frame beta chains kept. CDR3 protein duplicates are merged, each entry listing the most common genes and DNA. TCRdb, not the original authors, processed these V and J calls. The sample table records 200,000 to 250,000 distinct CDR3 sequences; approximately 16% of these occur just once. The top ten hold roughly 49% of the sample.

This entry is derived from a study of T cells in Graves' hyperthyroidism and ophthalmopathy (dated by TCRdb to between 2018 and 2020). About the full investigation: Peripheral blood samples were taken at the time of initial diagnosis, prior to any treatment. TCR V-J signatures able to tell the groups apart were searched for in a discovery cohort of 90 to 100 patients, of whom about 40 had Graves' ophthalmopathy and 57 had stable Graves' hyperthyroidism. Prospective prediction of ophthalmopathy was tested in an independent validation cohort consisting of 18 to 20 hyperthyroidism patients and over 15 patients who later progressed to ophthalmopathy. After sampling, hyperthyroidism patients received methimazole starting at 30 mg daily, and ophthalmopathy patients received high-dose intravenous methylprednisolone. The paper describes TCR Vbeta CDR3 sequencing of about 140 peripheral blood samples, made up of under 50 ophthalmopathy patients, 70 to 75 hyperthyroidism patients and approximately 17 progressor patients. The study also compared thyroid tissue and blood T-cell repertoires from roughly six Graves' hyperthyroidism patients. For training and testing, the 100 or so patients in the discovery cohort were randomly divided in a 7:3 ratio.

Results the study describes overall, beyond this receptor: Blood samples also contained most of the expanded thyroid clonotypes (frequency above 0.001), which suggests that blood repertoires may reflect thyroid immune responses. In cross-validation, a model built on a 13 V-J signature told ophthalmopathy apart from stable hyperthyroidism with 87.88% sensitivity and roughly 83% specificity, and in testing the same model reached 80%/75%. In validation, progression to ophthalmopathy was predicted by the model with almost 71% sensitivity and 72.22% specificity, a median of around 5.9 months before onset. Sample size was not statistically predetermined, and investigators were not blinded to group allocation.

Stable Graves' hyperthyroidism was defined as no progression to ophthalmopathy during 18 months of follow-up. Hyperthyroidism patients were aged 18 to 65 years and newly diagnosed, with disease duration of less than 2 months. The study excluded patients with uncontrolled infections, other autoimmune diseases, pregnancy or lactation. Diagnoses were established on the basis of clinical symptoms, serum thyroxine and TRAb, thyroid ultrasound, and orbital computed tomography. PBMCs were separated from approximately 9.9 ml of fresh peripheral blood using Ficoll-Paque density gradient centrifugation. Total RNA was extracted using Trizol reagent, and RNA quality was assessed on an Agilent 2100 Bioanalyzer. The CDR3 numbers 13 residues from cysteine through phenylalanine. Just CDR3 DNA is preserved here, 39 bases in frame from base 1. CDR1 SGHDT and CDR2 YYEEEE were looked up in the germline V gene. V and J are trimmed by 4 bases and 7 bases, and the gene matches miss 8 bases of the junction.

The chain couples TRBV5-6 to TRBJ2-7, and 7 junctional nucleotides match TRBD2. This receptor was taken from a woman between 50 and 59 years old with Graves' hyperthyroidism. Sequenced material: blood. The CDR3 reads CASSPGWGGEQYF. The sequenced DNA is TGTGCCAGCAGCCCGGGCTGGGGGGGGGAGCAGTACTTC.